This TCR beta chain was found in a study of T cell responses to AZD1222 COVID-19 vaccine. General observations from the study: Repertoire sampling happened only post peak T cell response.

Between the trimmed V and J ends, which lost 3 bases and 8 bases, there was a span of 8 bases. The CDR3 sequence is 12 residues long. Germline assignment: CDR1 SGHTA and CDR2 FQGTGA. Comment on this clone: Its cognate antigen is unknown.

Generated by immunoSEQ multiplex PCR, the TCRdb table keeps only in-frame clones and is missing some. The sample contains 140,000 to 150,000 clones, about 93% of which appear only once. The chain links TRBV7-3 to TRBJ2-1; unclear D gene. The sequenced sample was peripheral blood, obtained on day 0 of AZD1222 vaccination. The clonotype originates from an adult in good health. CDR3: CASSFVAHEQFF. CDR3 nucleotides: TGTGCCAGCAGCTTTGTAGCTCATGAGCAGTTCTTC.